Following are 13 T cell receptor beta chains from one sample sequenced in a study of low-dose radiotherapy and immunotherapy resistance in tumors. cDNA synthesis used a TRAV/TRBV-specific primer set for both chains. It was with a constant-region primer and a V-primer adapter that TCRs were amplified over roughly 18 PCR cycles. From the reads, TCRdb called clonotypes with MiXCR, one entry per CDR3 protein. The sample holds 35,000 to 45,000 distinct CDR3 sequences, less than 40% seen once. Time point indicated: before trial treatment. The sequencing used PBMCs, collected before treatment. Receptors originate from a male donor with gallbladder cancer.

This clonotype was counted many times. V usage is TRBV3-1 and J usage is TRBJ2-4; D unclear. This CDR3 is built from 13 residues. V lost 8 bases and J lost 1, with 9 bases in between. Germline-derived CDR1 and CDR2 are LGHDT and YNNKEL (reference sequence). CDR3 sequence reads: CASSEVAKNIQYF. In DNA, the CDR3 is TGTGCCAGCTCTGAGGTGGCCAAAAACATTCAGTACTTC.

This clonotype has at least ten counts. The CDR3 here is CASSEGTRDLFRYTF. The CDR3 DNA sequence: TGTGCCAGCAGTGAGGGCACCCGGGACTTATTTCGCTACACCTTC. The chain links TRBV2 to TRBJ1-2, with D tentatively TRBD1 (5 bases). The ends were cut back, 3 bases at V and 9 bases at J, with 20 bases in the middle. The CDR3 sequence is 15 residues long. CDR1 is SNHLY, CDR2 FYNNEI, per germline.

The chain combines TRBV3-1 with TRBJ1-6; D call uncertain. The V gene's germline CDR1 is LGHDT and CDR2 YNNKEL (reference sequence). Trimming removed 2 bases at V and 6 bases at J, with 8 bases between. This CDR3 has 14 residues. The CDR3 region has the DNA TGTGCCAGCAGCCAACCCTTCCTTAATTCACCCCTCCACTTT. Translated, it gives CASSQPFLNSPLHF.

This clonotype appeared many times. The CDR3 loop is CAIPGLSGYEQYF. The CDR3 nucleotides are TGTGCCATTCCGGGACTGTCGGGCTACGAGCAGTACTTC. The V and J genes are TRBV10-3 and TRBJ2-7; D perhaps matches TRBD2 (6 bases). CDR3 length equals 13 residues. Germline CDR1 is ENHRY and CDR2 is SYGVKD. Trimming removed 9 bases at V and 3 bases at J, with 15 bases between.

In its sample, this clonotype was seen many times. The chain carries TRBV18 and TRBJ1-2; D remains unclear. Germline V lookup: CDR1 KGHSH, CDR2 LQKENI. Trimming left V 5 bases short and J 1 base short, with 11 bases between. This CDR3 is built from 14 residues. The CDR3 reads CASSSRVGNYGYTF. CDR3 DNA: TGTGCCAGCTCATCTCGGGTCGGTAACTATGGCTACACCTTC.

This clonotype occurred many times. Here the CDR3 reads CASSGEGRIQPLHF. In DNA, the CDR3 is TGTGCCAGCAGTGGGGAGGGGCGGATTCAACCCCTCCACTTT. The rearrangement links TRBV2 to TRBJ1-6, with D possibly TRBD1 on 5 matching bases. V was trimmed by 4 bases and J by 12 bases, leaving 16 bases between them. The CDR3 spans 14 residues. The germline gives CDR1 SNHLY, CDR2 FYNNEI. Supplemented by reference TRBV2 and TRBJ1-6, the full variable domain reads EPEVTQTPSHQVTQMGQEVILRCVPISNHLYFYWYRQILGQKVEFLVSFYNNEISEKSEIFDDQFSVERPDGSNFTLKIRSTKLEDSAMYFCASSGEGRIQPLHFGNGTRLTVT.

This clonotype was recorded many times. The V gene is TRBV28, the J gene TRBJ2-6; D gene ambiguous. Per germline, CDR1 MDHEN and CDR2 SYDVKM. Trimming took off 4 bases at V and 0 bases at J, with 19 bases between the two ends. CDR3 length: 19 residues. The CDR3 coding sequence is TGTGCCAGCAGTTCCTGGTCCCAACCTGGGCACTCTGGGGCCAACGTCCTGACTTTC. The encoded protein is CASSSWSQPGHSGANVLTF.

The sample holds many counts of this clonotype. CDR3 bases: TGTGCCAGCAGCTTAGGCACAAACATTCAGTACTTC. Protein: CASSLGTNIQYF. This chain connects TRBV11-2 to TRBJ2-4; D is unclear. V was trimmed by 1 base and J by 6 bases, leaving 4 bases between them. Germline V CDR1 and CDR2: SGHAT, FQNNGV. The length of the CDR3 is 12 residues. Together with reference TRBV11-2 and TRBJ2-4, the CDR3 gives the full variable domain: EAGVAQSPRYKIIEKRQSVAFWCNPISGHATLYWYQQILGQGPKLLIQFQNNGVVDDSQLPKDRFSAERLKGVDSTLKIQPAKLEDSAVYLCASSLGTNIQYFGAGTRLSVL.

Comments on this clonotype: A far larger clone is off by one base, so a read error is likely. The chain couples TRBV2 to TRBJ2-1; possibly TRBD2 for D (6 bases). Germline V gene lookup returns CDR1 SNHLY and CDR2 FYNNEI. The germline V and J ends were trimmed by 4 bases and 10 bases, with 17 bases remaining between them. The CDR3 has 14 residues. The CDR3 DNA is TGTGCCAGCAGTGTCGGGGGACCCAAATACGAGCAGTTCTTC. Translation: CASSVGGPKYEQFF.

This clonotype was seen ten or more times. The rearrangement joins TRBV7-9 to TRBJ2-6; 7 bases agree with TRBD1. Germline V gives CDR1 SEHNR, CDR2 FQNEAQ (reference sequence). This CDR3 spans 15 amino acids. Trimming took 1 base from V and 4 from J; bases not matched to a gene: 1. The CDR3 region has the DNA TGTGCCAGCAGCTTAGAGGGGGCAGGGGCCAACGTCCTGACTTTC. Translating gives CASSLEGAGANVLTF.

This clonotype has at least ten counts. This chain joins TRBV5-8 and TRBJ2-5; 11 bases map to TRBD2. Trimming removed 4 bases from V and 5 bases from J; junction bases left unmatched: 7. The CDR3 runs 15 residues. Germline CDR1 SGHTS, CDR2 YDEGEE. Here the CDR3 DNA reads TGTGCCAGCAGCATAAGACTAGCGGGATGGGAGACCCAGTACTTC. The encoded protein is CASSIRLAGWETQYF.

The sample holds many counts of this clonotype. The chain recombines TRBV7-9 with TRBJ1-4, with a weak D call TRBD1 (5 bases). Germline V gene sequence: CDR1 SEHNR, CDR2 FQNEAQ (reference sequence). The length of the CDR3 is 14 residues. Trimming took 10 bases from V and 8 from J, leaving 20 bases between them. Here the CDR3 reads CATPKGPGEEKLFF. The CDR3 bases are TGTGCCACCCCGAAGGGGCCAGGCGAAGAAAAACTGTTTTTT.

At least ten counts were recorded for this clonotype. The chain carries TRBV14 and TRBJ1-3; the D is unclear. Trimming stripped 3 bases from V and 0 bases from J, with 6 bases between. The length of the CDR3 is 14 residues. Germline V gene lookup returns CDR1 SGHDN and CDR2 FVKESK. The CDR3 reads CASSHRYSGNTIYF. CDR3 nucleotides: TGTGCCAGCAGCCACCGCTACTCTGGAAACACCATATATTTT.